The clone carrying this T cell receptor (beta chain) was counted between two and nine times. What it binds is unknown. TCR beta cDNA libraries included unique molecular identifiers. TCRdb itself ran the PCR reads through MiXCR, one entry per CDR3 protein. The repertoire has fewer than 900,000 distinct CDR3 sequences, 46% of them found once; the top ten carry roughly 4.5%. This CDR3 region has 14 residues. The V and J ends lost 6 bases and 10 bases, in that order; junction bases with no gene match: 14. The germline V gene has CDR1 MNHNS and CDR2 SASEGT. These data are taken from a study of post-analysis software for immune sequencing data. Broader study findings: Relative to controls, patients had 5 or 6 TRBV segments at higher frequency, with TRBV5-6, TRBV5-1 and TRBV20-1 among these.

This clonotype was obtained from a girl between 10 and 17 years old with multiple sclerosis. The material sequenced was blood. The V gene is TRBV6-1, the J gene TRBJ1-1, with 7 bases identical to TRBD1. CDR3 amino acids: CASSRTGEGLGAFF. The CDR3 nucleotides read TGTGCCAGCAGCCGTACAGGGGAAGGTTTGGGAGCTTTCTTT.